This T cell receptor (beta chain) was identified during a study of CD8 T cells in Susac syndrome. Germline V lookup: CDR1 DFQATT, CDR2 SNEGSKA (reference sequence). Trimming removed 6 bases from V and 3 bases from J, with 8 bases in between. The CDR3 extends over 12 amino acids. An input of roughly 0.5 to 1 ug of RNA was subjected to reverse transcription using random hexamers. From the immunoSEQ multiplex PCR reads, TCRdb called clonotypes with MiXCR, one entry per CDR3 protein. The table has 190,000 or so distinct CDR3 sequences, 95% seen once. What was sequenced was CD4+ T cells from PBMCs. The sequence was collected from a human donor with multiple sclerosis. This chain uses TRBV20-1 with TRBJ2-2; D uncertain. The CDR3 nucleotides read TGCAGTGCAAAAGGAGACACCGGGGAGCTGTTTTTT. This translates into CSAKGDTGELFF.